Below, 26 T cell receptor beta chains from the same sample are listed, as sequenced in a study of Ad26.COV2.S vaccination and SARS-CoV-2 variants. The protocol was immunoSEQ multiplex PCR, while the TCRdb copy is restricted to in-frame clones and leaves out a portion. The sample lists over 400,000 clones, about 90% seen once, with around 1.7% in the top ten. The treatment denotes: about 20 received Ad26.COV2.S at low or high dose, single or two shots; roughly five received placebo; per-sample allocation not given. After the first vaccine or placebo injection, samples were drawn on day 63. The sample consisted of peripheral blood, taken in a trial of Ad26.COV2.S vaccine versus placebo. These receptor sequences come from a person between 18 and 60 years old who received the Ad26.COV2.S COVID-19 vaccine or a placebo.

The rearrangement uses TRBV9 and TRBJ1-2; 9 bases align to TRBD1. Germline assignment: CDR1 SGDLS and CDR2 YYNGEE. V shed 6 bases and J 5 bases; nucleotides not matched to a gene: 11. The CDR3 spans 15 residues. The CDR3 is CASTQSPGQGYGYTF. CDR3 in DNA: TGTGCCAGCACTCAATCACCGGGACAGGGTTATGGCTACACCTTC.

The V call is TRBV5-4, the J call TRBJ2-3; no definite D call. Looked up from germline, CDR1 is SGHNT and CDR2 is YYREEE (reference sequence). V lost 4 bases, J lost 2 bases, and 14 bases lay in between. This CDR3 is built from 15 residues. CDR3 in DNA: TGTGCCAGCAGCCCCATCGGAGACCTCACAGATACGCAGTATTTT. The encoded protein is CASSPIGDLTDTQYF.

The J gene is TRBJ2-1, the V gene TRBV27; D is perhaps TRBD1 or TRBD2 (5 bases each). This CDR3 has 13 amino acids. Per the germline V gene, CDR1 is MNHEY and CDR2 is SMNVEV (reference sequence). The V gene lost 5 bases and the J gene lost 9 bases, with 14 bases spanning the gap. The CDR3 coding sequence is TGTGCCAGCAGTCTGCCCCTGAGGGGTGAGCAGTTCTTC. Translated: CASSLPLRGEQFF.

The CDR3 reads CASSLDGLTYEQYF. CDR3 bases: TGTGCCAGCAGCCTAGACGGGTTGACCTACGAGCAGTACTTC. The V gene is TRBV3-1 (or the pseudogene TRBV3-2), the J gene TRBJ2-7; D is unresolved. CDR1 and CDR2 (germline): LGHDT, YNNKEL (reference sequence). The CDR3 spans 14 residues. Trimming pared 4 bases from V and 2 bases from J, leaving 12 bases between.

The gene calls are TRBV5-1 and TRBJ1-2; D perhaps matches TRBD1 (6 bases). The CDR3 has 14 residues. Germline loops: CDR1 SGHRS, CDR2 YFSETQ. Trimming pared 3 bases from V and 5 bases from J, leaving 14 bases between. This CDR3 reads CASSYSTTGYGYTF. The CDR3 nucleotides read TGCGCCAGCAGCTATTCTACCACAGGGTATGGCTACACCTTC.

V and J are TRBV6-5 and TRBJ1-6; 10 nucleotides line up with TRBD1. CDR1 and CDR2 from the germline V gene are MNHEY and SVGAGI. Trimming removed 4 bases from V and 9 bases from J; junction bases left unmatched: 9. The CDR3 runs to 16 residues. CDR3 coding DNA: TGTGCCAGCAGTTTCGACGGACAGGGGGTCTTTTCACCCCTCCACTTT. Residues: CASSFDGQGVFSPLHF.

The chain recombines TRBV20-1 with TRBJ2-3; D is uncertain. The V end lost 6 bases, the J end lost 4 bases, and 8 bases lay between the germline ends. Germline V gene lookup returns CDR1 DFQATT and CDR2 SNEGSKA (reference sequence). The CDR3 has 11 residues. CDR3 sequence (DNA): TGCAGTGCGGCCGGACCAGATACGCAGTATTTT. This encodes CSAAGPDTQYF.

The chain couples TRBV7-2 to TRBJ1-2, with 10 bases identical to TRBD1. The CDR3 length is 17 residues. Germline CDR1 and CDR2: SGHTA and FQGNSA. V shed 5 bases, J shed 8 bases, and the junction held 17 bases outside the gene matches. CDR3 protein: CASSPRDRGPLGSGYTF. The CDR3 region has the DNA TGTGCCAGCAGCCCCCGGGACAGGGGCCCCCTAGGTTCGGGCTACACCTTC.

The rearrangement uses TRBV30 and TRBJ1-6; D possibly corresponds to TRBD1 (6 bases). The V gene lost 0 bases and the J gene lost 10 bases, with 13 bases spanning the gap. The germline CDR1 and CDR2 sequences are GTSNPN and SVGIG (reference sequence). The CDR3 length is 14 residues. Here the CDR3 DNA reads TGTGCCTGGAGTGTACTGGGGGGCGGGTCACCCCTCCACTTT. Translating it yields CAWSVLGGGSPLHF.

The rearrangement links TRBV27 to TRBJ2-2; D possibly corresponds to TRBD2 (6 bases). The CDR3 has 17 amino acids. Trimming removed 3 bases at V and 1 base at J, with 15 bases between. The V gene's germline CDR1 is MNHEY and CDR2 SMNVEV (reference sequence). This CDR3 is CASSFMGGAWNTGELFF. The DNA of the CDR3 is TGTGCCAGCAGTTTTATGGGGGGAGCTTGGAACACCGGGGAGCTGTTTTTT.

The chain uses TRBV10-3 and TRBJ2-2; 8 nucleotides match TRBD2. This CDR3 is built from 15 residues. The germline gives CDR1 ENHRY, CDR2 SYGVKD. V was clipped by 0 bases and J by 6 bases; unmatched bases: 3. CDR3 amino acids: CAISESGGASGELFF. The CDR3 bases are TGTGCCATCAGTGAGTCCGGGGGGGCCTCCGGGGAGCTGTTTTTT.

The rearrangement links TRBV6-1 to TRBJ1-4, with D tentatively TRBD1 (6 bases). The germline V gene encodes CDR1 MNHNS and CDR2 SASEGT. V was cut by 2 bases and J by 0 bases, with 10 bases left in between. CDR3 length equals 16 residues. DNA for the CDR3: TGTGCCAGCAGTGAATGGGGGGCGCCAACTAATGAAAAACTGTTTTTT. Translation: CASSEWGAPTNEKLFF.

The chain links TRBV2 to TRBJ1-4, with 7 positions matching TRBD1. The germline V gene has CDR1 SNHLY and CDR2 FYNNEI. The CDR3 has 13 amino acids. V lost 10 bases and J lost 4; bases outside the gene matches: 6. In nucleotides, the CDR3 is TGTGCCATCGACGACAGGGATAATGAAAAACTGTTTTTT. It is translated as CAIDDRDNEKLFF.

This sequence joins TRBV28 and TRBJ1-2, with 9 bases fitting TRBD1. Germline V gene data show CDR1 as MDHEN and CDR2 as SYDVKM. The CDR3 loop spans 18 amino acids. Germline trimming cut 6 bases from V and 7 bases from J; bases unmatched to any gene: 21. In DNA, the CDR3 is TGTGCCAGCAGGGGAACGGCGGACAGGGGCTCCCCAAGGGGTGGCTACACCTTC. Protein sequence: CASRGTADRGSPRGGYTF.

This sequence joins TRBV18 and TRBJ2-7; 7 nucleotides agree with TRBD2. Trimming removed 0 bases from V and 0 bases from J; junction bases left unmatched: 5. CDR3 length: 16 residues. The V gene's germline CDR1 is KGHSH and CDR2 LQKENI. CDR3: CASSPPIAGSSYEQYF. CDR3 nucleotides: TGTGCCAGCTCACCACCCATAGCGGGTAGCTCCTACGAGCAGTACTTC.

The chain employs TRBV29-1 and TRBJ2-2, with D possibly matching TRBD1 (6 bases). The germline V gene encodes CDR1 SQVTM and CDR2 ANQGSEA. This CDR3 is 16 amino acids long. V gave up 0 bases and J gave up 4 bases, with 15 bases separating them. The CDR3 DNA is TGCAGCGTTGAAGACCCCGCCACAGGGTCCACCGGGGAGCTGTTTTTT. The encoded protein is CSVEDPATGSTGELFF.

The V and J genes are TRBV7-2 and TRBJ1-6, with a weak D call TRBD1 (6 bases). V lost 2 bases, J lost 6 bases, and 17 bases lay in between. CDR1 and CDR2 from the germline V gene are SGHTA and FQGNSA. This CDR3 contains 17 residues. Here the CDR3 reads CASSLLGGPEVNSPLHF. The CDR3 DNA reads TGTGCCAGCAGCTTATTAGGGGGGCCTGAGGTTAATTCACCCCTCCACTTT.

This chain links TRBV5-6 with TRBJ2-1, with 13 nucleotides matching TRBD2. The CDR3 extends over 15 amino acids. Trimming took 2 bases from V and 9 from J; bases not matched to a gene: 5. CDR1 and CDR2 from the germline V gene are SGHDT and YYEEEE. In DNA, the CDR3 is TGTGCCAGCAGCTTCTGGACTAGCGGGGGCGTTGAGCAGTTCTTC. Residues: CASSFWTSGGVEQFF.

The table lists this clone with a count of one. The chain carries TRBV12-3 or TRBV12-4 and TRBJ1-5; the D is unclear. The CDR3 consists of 12 residues. V lost 7 bases, J lost 3 bases, and 7 bases lay in between. CDR3 in DNA: TGTGCCAGCAATAGCAACAATCAGCCCCAGCATTTT. It encodes CASNSNNQPQHF.

The rearrangement links TRBV18 to TRBJ1-5; 8 bases are a match to TRBD1. V lost 8 bases to trimming and J lost 9 bases; unmatched junction nucleotides: 9. This CDR3 has 13 amino acids. Germline V gene data show CDR1 as KGHSH and CDR2 as LQKENI. This CDR3 reads CASTQGAGGPQHF. In DNA form, the CDR3 reads TGTGCCAGCACCCAGGGGGCCGGTGGGCCCCAGCATTTT.

This chain connects TRBV5-8 to TRBJ2-2, with D hard to call. CDR3 length: 16 amino acids. Germline loops: CDR1 SGHTS, CDR2 YDEGEE. Trimming stripped 0 bases from V and 1 base from J, with 10 bases between. The CDR3, as DNA: TGTGCCAGCAGCTTGGCCCGGTTCGGGAACACCGGGGAGCTGTTTTTT. The encoded protein is CASSLARFGNTGELFF.

This rearrangement joins TRBV6-5 to TRBJ1-1; no definite D call. The germline V and J ends were trimmed by 3 bases and 6 bases, with 11 bases remaining between them. The CDR3 is made up of 13 amino acids. The germline CDR1 and CDR2 sequences are MNHEY and SVGAGI. CDR3 loop: CASSYSGRAEAFF. CDR3 sequence (DNA): TGTGCCAGCAGTTATTCAGGTCGCGCTGAAGCTTTCTTT.

This chain links TRBV3-1 (or the pseudogene TRBV3-2) with TRBJ2-2, with 9 nucleotides matching TRBD1. The CDR3 runs to 16 residues. Germline CDR1 is LGHDT and CDR2 is YNNKEL (reference sequence). V trimming: 4 bases; J trimming: 5 bases; junction bases outside the gene matches: 8. CDR3 bases: TGTGCCAGCAGCCGATACAGGGGGCTTGGGACCGGGGAGCTGTTTTTT. Protein product: CASSRYRGLGTGELFF.

This rearrangement joins TRBV5-6 to TRBJ2-1; no firm D call. The CDR3 covers 12 residues. V gave up 4 bases and J gave up 7 bases, with 9 bases separating them. In germline, CDR1 is SGHDT, CDR2 YYEEEE. Here the CDR3 reads CASSGLRNEQFF. Written as DNA, the CDR3 is TGTGCCAGCAGCGGGCTTCGGAATGAGCAGTTCTTC. Looking up the rest from reference TRBV5-6 and TRBJ2-1 gives the full variable domain: DAGVTQSPTHLIKTRGQQVTLRCSPKSGHDTVSWYQQALGQGPQFIFQYYEEEERQRGNFPDRFSGHQFPNYSSELNVNALLLGDSALYLCASSGLRNEQFFGPGTRLTVL.

V and J are TRBV19 and TRBJ2-3, with 9 bases matching TRBD1. From germline, CDR1 is LNHDA and CDR2 SQIVND (reference sequence). CDR3 length: 15 residues. Trimming took 7 bases from V and 2 from J; bases not matched to a gene: 7. DNA for the CDR3: TGTGCCAGTACCATGGGACAGGGCCACACAGATACGCAGTATTTT. Protein: CASTMGQGHTDTQYF.

This chain uses TRBV9 with TRBJ1-3; 8 nucleotides align to TRBD1. The trim removed 0 bases at V and 0 bases at J, leaving 14 bases unmatched. From germline, CDR1 is SGDLS and CDR2 YYNGEE. This CDR3 has 20 amino acids. CDR3 in DNA: TGTGCCAGCAGCGTAGTGGGAGGAATCGGGACAGGCTCCTCTGGAAACACCATATATTTT. Translating gives CASSVVGGIGTGSSGNTIYF.